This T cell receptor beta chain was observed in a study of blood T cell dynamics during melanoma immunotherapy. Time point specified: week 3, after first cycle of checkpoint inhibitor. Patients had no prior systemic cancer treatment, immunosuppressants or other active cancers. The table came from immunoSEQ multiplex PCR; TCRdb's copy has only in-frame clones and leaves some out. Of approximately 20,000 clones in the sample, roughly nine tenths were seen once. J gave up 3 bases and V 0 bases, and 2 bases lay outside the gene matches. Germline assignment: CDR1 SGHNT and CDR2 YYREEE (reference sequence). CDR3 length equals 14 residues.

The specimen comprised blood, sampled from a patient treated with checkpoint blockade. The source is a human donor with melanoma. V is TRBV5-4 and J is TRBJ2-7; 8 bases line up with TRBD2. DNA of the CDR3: TGTGCCAGCAGCTTGGGACTAGCGAGCTACGAGCAGTACTTC. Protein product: CASSLGLASYEQYF.